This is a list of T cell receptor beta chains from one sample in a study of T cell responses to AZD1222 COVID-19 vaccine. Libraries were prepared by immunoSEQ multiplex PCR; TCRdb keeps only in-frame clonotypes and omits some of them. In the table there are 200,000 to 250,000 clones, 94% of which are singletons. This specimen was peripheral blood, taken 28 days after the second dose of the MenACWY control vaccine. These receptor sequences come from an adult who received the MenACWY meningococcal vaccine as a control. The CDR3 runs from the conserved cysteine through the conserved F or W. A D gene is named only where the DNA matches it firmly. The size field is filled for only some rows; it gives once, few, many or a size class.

TGTGCCACGGCTAGGGGCTTCACAGATACGCAGTATTTT	CATARGFTDTQYF	TRBV24-1	TRBJ2-3	NA	NA
TGTGCCAGCAGTCAGGAGAACACTGAAGCTTTCTTT	CASSQENTEAFF	TRBV2	TRBJ1-1	NA	NA
TGTGCCAGCAGCCCACGGGACAGGGACTCTGGAAACACCATATATTTT	CASSPRDRDSGNTIYF	TRBV3-1/TRBV3-2	TRBJ1-3	TRBD1	NA
TGTGCCAGCAGGGACGGCCTCAATCAGCCCCAGCATTTT	CASRDGLNQPQHF	TRBV27	TRBJ1-5	NA	NA
TGCAGTGCCAAGGGGGACACCATATATTTT	CSAKGDTIYF	TRBV20-1	TRBJ1-3	NA	NA
TGTGCCAGCAGCTTAGATACGGGGCCGAACACTGAAGCTTTCTTT	CASSLDTGPNTEAFF	TRBV7-9	TRBJ1-1	NA	NA
TGTGCCAGCAGCCCAGGACAGGGCGGGGGCTACACCTTC	CASSPGQGGGYTF	TRBV28	TRBJ1-2	TRBD1	NA
TGTGCCAGCTCTAGAGGCAGGGGAAACACTGAAGCTTTCTTT	CASSRGRGNTEAFF	TRBV18	TRBJ1-1	NA	few
TGCGCCAGCAGCCATTCGGCACAGCAGTACTTC	CASSHSAQQYF	TRBV5-1	TRBJ2-7	NA	NA
TGTGCCAGCTCACCGACAGGGGGCCTCTCAGATACGCAGTATTTT	CASSPTGGLSDTQYF	TRBV18	TRBJ2-3	TRBD1	NA
TGTGCCAGCAGGGCCTTGGCTACATCCTACGAGCAGTACTTC	CASRALATSYEQYF	TRBV6-5	TRBJ2-7	NA	NA
TGTGCCAGTCGTCAGGGGCCAGATACGCAGTATTTT	CASRQGPDTQYF	TRBV19	TRBJ2-3	NA	NA
TGTGCCAGCAGTGCTAGCTGGACAGGGAGGGGTGAGCAGTTCTTC	CASSASWTGRGEQFF	TRBV6-2/TRBV6-3	TRBJ2-1	NA	NA
TGCGCCAGCAGTCCCGCGGCAACTAATGAAAAACTGTTTTTT	CASSPAATNEKLFF	TRBV5-1	TRBJ1-4	NA	NA
TGTGCCAGCAGTCTCACCGGGAGCAACTATGGCTACACCTTC	CASSLTGSNYGYTF	TRBV28	TRBJ1-2	NA	NA
TGTGCCAGCAGCGTAGGTGGATCCGGGAGGGGTGAGCAGTTCTTC	CASSVGGSGRGEQFF	TRBV9	TRBJ2-1	TRBD2	once
TGTGCTAGCAGCTTAGGTGTGGGCGGATACGAGCAGTACTTC	CASSLGVGGYEQYF	TRBV7-7	TRBJ2-7	NA	NA
TGTGCCAGCAGTTTAGTTAACACCGGGGAGCTGTTTTTT	CASSLVNTGELFF	TRBV27	TRBJ2-2	NA	NA
TGTGCCAGTAGACAAAACCGGGACACCTACGAGCAGTACTTC	CASRQNRDTYEQYF	TRBV19	TRBJ2-7	NA	NA
TGTGCCAGCAGTGAATATAACCGCGGGGGCGAGCAGTACTTC	CASSEYNRGGEQYF	TRBV25-1	TRBJ2-7	TRBD2	few
TGTGCCAGTATCCCTCGACAGGGGACCTCGTCTAGCACAGATACGCAGTATTTT	CASIPRQGTSSSTDTQYF	TRBV19	TRBJ2-3	TRBD1	NA
TGTGCCAGCAGCAAAGCGCCGTGCGGGAGGGCCTCTCACAATGAGCAGTTCTTC	CASSKAPCGRASHNEQFF	TRBV21-1	TRBJ2-1	NA	NA
TGCGCCAGCAGCTTGAACAAGAACACTGAAGCTTTCTTT	CASSLNKNTEAFF	TRBV5-1	TRBJ1-1	NA	NA
TGTGCCAGCACCCCGGGAAAAAAACTGTTTTTT	CASTPGKKLFF	TRBV28	TRBJ1-4	NA	NA
TGTGCCAGCAGCTTTTTCCCCCCTCCGGGGGACGCAGATACGCAGTATTTT	CASSFFPPPGDADTQYF	TRBV7-2	TRBJ2-3	NA	NA